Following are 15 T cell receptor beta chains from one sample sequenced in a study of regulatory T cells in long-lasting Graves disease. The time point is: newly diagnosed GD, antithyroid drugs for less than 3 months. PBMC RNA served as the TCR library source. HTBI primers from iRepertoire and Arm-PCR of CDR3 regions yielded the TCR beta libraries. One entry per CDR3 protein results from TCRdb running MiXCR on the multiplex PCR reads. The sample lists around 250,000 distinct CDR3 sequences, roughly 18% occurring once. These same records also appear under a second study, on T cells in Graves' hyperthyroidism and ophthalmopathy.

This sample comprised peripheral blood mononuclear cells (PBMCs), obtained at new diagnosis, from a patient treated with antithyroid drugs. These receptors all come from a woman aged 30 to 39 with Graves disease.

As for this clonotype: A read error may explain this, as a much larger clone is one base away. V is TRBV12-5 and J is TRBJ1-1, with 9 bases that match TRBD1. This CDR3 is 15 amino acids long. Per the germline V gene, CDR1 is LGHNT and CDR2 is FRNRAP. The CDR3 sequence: CASGSLGQGDTEASF. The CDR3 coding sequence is TGTGCTAGTGGTTCCCTGGGACAGGGAGACACTGAAGCTTCCTTT.

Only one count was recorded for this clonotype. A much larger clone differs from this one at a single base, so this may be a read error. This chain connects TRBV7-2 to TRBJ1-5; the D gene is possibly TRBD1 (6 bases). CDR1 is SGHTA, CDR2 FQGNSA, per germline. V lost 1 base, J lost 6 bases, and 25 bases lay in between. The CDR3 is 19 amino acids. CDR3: CASSLGGGSGVGSFQPQHF. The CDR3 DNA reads TGTGCCAGCAGCTTAGGAGGGGGGAGCGGGGTAGGGAGTTTTCAGCCCCAGCATTTT.

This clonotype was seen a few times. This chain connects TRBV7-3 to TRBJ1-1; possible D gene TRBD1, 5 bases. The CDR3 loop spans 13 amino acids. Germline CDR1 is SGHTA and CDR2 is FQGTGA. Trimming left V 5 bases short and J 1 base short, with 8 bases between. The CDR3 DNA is TGTGCCAGCAGCGAAGGGACGAACACTGAAGCTTTCTTT. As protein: CASSEGTNTEAFF.

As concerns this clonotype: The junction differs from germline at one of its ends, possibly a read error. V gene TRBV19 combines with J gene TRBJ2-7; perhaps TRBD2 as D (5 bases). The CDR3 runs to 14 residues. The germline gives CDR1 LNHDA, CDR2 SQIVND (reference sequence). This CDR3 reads CASNIRPGESEQYF. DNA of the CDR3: TGTGCCAGTAATATAAGGCCCGGGGAATCCGAGCAGTACTTC.

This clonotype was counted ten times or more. CDR3 amino acids: CASSQELRGGGNNEQFF. The CDR3 DNA follows: TGTGCCAGCAGCCAAGAGCTTCGTGGGGGCGGCAACAATGAGCAGTTCTTC. This sequence joins TRBV3-1 and TRBJ2-1; maybe TRBD1 (6 bases). V was pared by 0 bases and J by 5 bases, with 17 bases between. CDR1 is LGHDT and CDR2 is YNNKEL in the germline V gene (reference sequence). The CDR3 runs to 17 residues.

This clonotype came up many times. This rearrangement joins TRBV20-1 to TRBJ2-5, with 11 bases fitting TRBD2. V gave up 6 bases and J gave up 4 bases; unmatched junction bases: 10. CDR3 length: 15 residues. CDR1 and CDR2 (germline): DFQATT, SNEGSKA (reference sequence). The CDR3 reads CSAPLAGERGETQYF. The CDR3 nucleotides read TGCAGTGCGCCACTAGCGGGGGAAAGAGGAGAGACCCAGTACTTC.

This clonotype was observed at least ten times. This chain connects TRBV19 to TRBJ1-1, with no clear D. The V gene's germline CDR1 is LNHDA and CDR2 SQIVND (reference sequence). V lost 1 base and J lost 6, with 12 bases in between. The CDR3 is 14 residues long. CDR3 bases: TGTGCCAGTAGTATAGGCTCCGGGAGGCCTGAAGCTTTCTTT. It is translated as CASSIGSGRPEAFF.

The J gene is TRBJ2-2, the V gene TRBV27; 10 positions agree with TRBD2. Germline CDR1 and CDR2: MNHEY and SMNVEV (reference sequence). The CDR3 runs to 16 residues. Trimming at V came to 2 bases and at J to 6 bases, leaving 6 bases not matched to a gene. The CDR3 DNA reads TGTGCCAGCAGTTTACTAAGCGGGGGGGCGGCCGGGGAGCTGTTTTTT. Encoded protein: CASSLLSGGAAGELFF.

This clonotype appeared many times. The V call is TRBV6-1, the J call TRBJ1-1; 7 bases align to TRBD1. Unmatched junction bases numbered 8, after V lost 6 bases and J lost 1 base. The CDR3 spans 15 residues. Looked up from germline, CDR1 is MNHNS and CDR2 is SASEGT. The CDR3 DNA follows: TGTGCCAGCAGAGTCCGACAGGGCCCGAACACTGAAGCTTTCTTT. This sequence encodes CASRVRQGPNTEAFF.

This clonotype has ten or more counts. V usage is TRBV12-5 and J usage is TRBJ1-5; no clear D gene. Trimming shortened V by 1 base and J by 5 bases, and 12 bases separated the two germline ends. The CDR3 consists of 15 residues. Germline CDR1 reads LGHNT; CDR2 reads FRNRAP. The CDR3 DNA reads TGTGCTAGTGGTTTGGGCTTTGGGAATTATCAGCCCCAGCATTTT. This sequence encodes CASGLGFGNYQPQHF. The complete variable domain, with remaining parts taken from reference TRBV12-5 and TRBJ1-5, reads DARVTQTPRHKVTEMGQEVTMRCQPILGHNTVFWYRQTMMQGLELLAYFRNRAPLDDSGMPKDRFSAEMPDATLATLKIQPSEPRDSAVYFCASGLGFGNYQPQHFGDGTRLSIL.

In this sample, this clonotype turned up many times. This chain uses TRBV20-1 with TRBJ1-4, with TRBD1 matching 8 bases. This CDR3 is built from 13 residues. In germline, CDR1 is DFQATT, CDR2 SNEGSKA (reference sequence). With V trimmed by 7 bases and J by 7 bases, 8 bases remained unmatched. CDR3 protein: CSVQGAPGEKLFF. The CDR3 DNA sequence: TGCAGTGTCCAGGGGGCCCCGGGTGAAAAACTGTTTTTT.

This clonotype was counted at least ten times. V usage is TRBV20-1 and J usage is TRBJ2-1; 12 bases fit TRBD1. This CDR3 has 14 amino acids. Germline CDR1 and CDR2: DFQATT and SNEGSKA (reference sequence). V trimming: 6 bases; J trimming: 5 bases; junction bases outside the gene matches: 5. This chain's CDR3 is CSAQGQGAHNEQFF. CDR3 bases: TGCAGTGCACAGGGACAGGGGGCTCACAATGAGCAGTTCTTC.

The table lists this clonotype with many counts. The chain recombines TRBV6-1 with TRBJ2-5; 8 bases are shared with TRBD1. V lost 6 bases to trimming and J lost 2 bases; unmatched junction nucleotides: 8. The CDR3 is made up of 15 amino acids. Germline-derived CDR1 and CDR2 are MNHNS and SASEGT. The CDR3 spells CASRQRDRSQETQYF. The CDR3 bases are TGTGCCAGCAGGCAACGGGACAGGTCACAAGAGACCCAGTACTTC.

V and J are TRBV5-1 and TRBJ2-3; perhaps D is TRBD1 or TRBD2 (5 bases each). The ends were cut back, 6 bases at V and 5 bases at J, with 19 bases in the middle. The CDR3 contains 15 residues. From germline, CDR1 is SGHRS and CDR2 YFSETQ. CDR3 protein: CASTLIGTIGDTQYF. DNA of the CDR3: TGCGCCAGCACGTTGATAGGGACGATTGGAGATACGCAGTATTTT.

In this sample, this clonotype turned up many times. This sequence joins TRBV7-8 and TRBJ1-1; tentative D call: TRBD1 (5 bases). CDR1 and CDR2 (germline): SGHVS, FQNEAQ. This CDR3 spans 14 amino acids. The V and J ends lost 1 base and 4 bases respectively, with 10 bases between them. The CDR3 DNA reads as TGTGCCAGCAGCTTAGAGGGCAGGGCCACTGAAGCTTTCTTT. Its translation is CASSLEGRATEAFF.